What follows are 9 T cell receptor beta chains derived from one specimen sequenced in a study of cytomegalovirus exposure and HLA in healthy donors. PCR primers comprised 60 Vbeta and 13 Jbeta primers. Method: immunoSEQ multiplex PCR; TCRdb's copy keeps in-frame clones and lacks some. The table lists about 190,000 clones, about 90% of them singletons. The sequencing sample was made of PBMCs. The receptors shown here come from a man aged 25-45 years in good health and CMV-seronegative.

This clone appeared a single time. The chain joins TRBV7-8 to TRBJ2-2; 9 bases are a match to TRBD2. The CDR3 contains 16 residues. V shed 2 bases, J shed 2 bases, and the junction held 3 bases outside the gene matches. The V gene's germline CDR1 is SGHVS and CDR2 FQNEAQ. CDR3 sequence (DNA): TGTGCCAGCAGCTTACTAGCGGGGCCCAACACCGGGGAGCTGTTTTTT. This gives the protein CASSLLAGPNTGELFF.

The chain has TRBV7-9 and TRBJ2-1, with 8 bases matching TRBD1. This CDR3 spans 14 amino acids. In germline, CDR1 is SEHNR, CDR2 FQNEAQ (reference sequence). V gave up 5 bases and J gave up 6 bases; unmatched junction bases: 6. The CDR3 DNA is TGTGCCAGCAGCGAGCAACAGGGGGGCAATGAGCAGTTCTTC. Translated, it gives CASSEQQGGNEQFF.

The rearrangement uses TRBV5-1 and TRBJ2-1; 14 nucleotides align to TRBD2. V was clipped by 0 bases and J by 6 bases; unmatched bases: 5. The CDR3 runs 17 residues. Germline CDR1 and CDR2: SGHRS and YFSETQ. The CDR3 is CASSLGLAGGTLNEQFF. Here the CDR3 DNA reads TGCGCCAGCAGCTTGGGACTAGCGGGGGGGACCCTCAATGAGCAGTTCTTC.

V is TRBV7-9 and J is TRBJ2-3; 12 nucleotides agree with TRBD1. CDR1 and CDR2 from the germline V gene are SEHNR and FQNEAQ (reference sequence). This CDR3 region has 16 residues. The CDR3 here is CSVSPRDRGLSDTQYF. As DNA, the CDR3 is TGTTCCGTCTCGCCTCGGGACAGGGGGCTATCAGATACGCAGTATTTT.

The J gene is TRBJ1-5, the V gene TRBV4-3; a weak D match, TRBD1 (5 bases). V was shortened by 0 bases and J by 4 bases, with 10 bases between the two germline ends. CDR1 and CDR2 from the germline V gene are LGHNA and YSLEER. The CDR3 loop spans 15 amino acids. CDR3 in DNA: TGCGCCAGCAGCCAAGATAGACAGCCAAATCAGCCCCAGCATTTT. Translating gives CASSQDRQPNQPQHF.

The chain uses TRBV2 and TRBJ2-1; 9 nucleotides match TRBD1. Germline V gene data show CDR1 as SNHLY and CDR2 as FYNNEI. The J segment lost 12 bases and the V segment lost 8 bases, leaving 14 bases of the junction unmatched. The CDR3 contains 14 residues. CDR3 region: CASLSGQGDVGQFF. The CDR3 DNA is TGTGCCAGCCTCTCGGGACAGGGTGATGTTGGGCAGTTCTTC.

The CDR3 nucleotides are TGTGCCAGCAGTGAGAACCCAGCGGGACACTACGAGCAGTACTTC. It specifies CASSENPAGHYEQYF. The chain couples TRBV6-1 to TRBJ2-7; D possibly corresponds to TRBD2 (7 bases). Between the trimmed V and J ends, which lost 3 bases and 3 bases, there was a span of 15 bases. The germline V gene has CDR1 MNHNS and CDR2 SASEGT. The CDR3 has 15 amino acids.

This chain connects TRBV19 to TRBJ1-6; D possibly corresponds to TRBD1 (5 bases). Trimming shortened V by 1 base and J by 9 bases, and 16 bases separated the two germline ends. This CDR3 region has 16 residues. Germline V gene data show CDR1 as LNHDA and CDR2 as SQIVND (reference sequence). The DNA of the CDR3 is TGTGCCAGTAGTATAGCGGCAGGGAAGATCACTTCACCCCTCCACTTT. Its protein is CASSIAAGKITSPLHF.

This chain uses TRBV30 with TRBJ2-1; 9 bases align to TRBD1. The CDR3 spans 13 residues. Losses at the gene ends were 2 bases for V and 10 bases for J; bases not matched to a gene: 6. CDR1 is GTSNPN, CDR2 SVGIG, per germline (reference sequence). This CDR3 is CAWSQGTGLEQFF. Written as DNA, the CDR3 is TGTGCCTGGAGTCAGGGGACAGGGCTGGAGCAGTTCTTC.